In this sample, the clone carrying this T cell receptor beta chain turned up a few times. Its specificity is not known. The data derive from a study of shared clonotypes between healthy human individuals. The CDR3 contains 14 residues. V lost 5 bases to trimming and J lost 5 bases, with 15 bases between them. Germline V gene lookup returns CDR1 SGHTA and CDR2 FQGTGA. Study-wide results and caveats: Rarefaction exposed incomplete sorted-subset sequencing despite large depth. Memory subsets had estimated richness that was generally smaller than that of naive subsets.

Sequenced by immunoSEQ multiplex PCR; TCRdb stores in-frame clones only, minus some. The table includes roughly 410,000 clones, approximately 96% detected once. The rearrangement uses TRBV7-3 and TRBJ1-1, with D perhaps TRBD1 (6 bases). The sample taken for sequencing was memory CD8+ T cells sorted from blood. Subset: CD45RO+ cells pooled with CCR7-negative TemRA cells. This receptor was identified in a man aged 30 to 39 in good health. This CDR3 is CASSERARGTEAFF. The CDR3 nucleotides are TGTGCCAGCAGCGAGAGGGCCAGGGGTACTGAAGCTTTCTTT.